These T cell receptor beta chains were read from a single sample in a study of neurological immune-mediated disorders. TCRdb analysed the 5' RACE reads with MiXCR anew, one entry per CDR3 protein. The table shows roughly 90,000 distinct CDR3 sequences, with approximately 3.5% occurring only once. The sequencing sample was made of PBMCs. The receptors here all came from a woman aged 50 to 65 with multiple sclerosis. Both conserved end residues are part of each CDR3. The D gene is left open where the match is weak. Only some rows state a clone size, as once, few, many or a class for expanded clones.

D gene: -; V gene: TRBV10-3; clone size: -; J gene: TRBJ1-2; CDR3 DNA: TGTGCCATCAGTGCCCCCAGAGTGCCCTATGGCTACACCTTC; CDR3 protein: CAISAPRVPYGYTF
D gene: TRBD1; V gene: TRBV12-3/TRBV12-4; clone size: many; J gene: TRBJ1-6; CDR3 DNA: TGTGCCAGCAGTGCCAGACAGGGTGAAAAGTCACCCCTCCACTTT; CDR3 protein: CASSARQGEKSPLHF
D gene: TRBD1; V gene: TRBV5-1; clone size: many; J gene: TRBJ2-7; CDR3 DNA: TGCGCCAGCCGCCTGGGACAGGGTCCCTACGAGCAGTACTTC; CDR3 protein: CASRLGQGPYEQYF
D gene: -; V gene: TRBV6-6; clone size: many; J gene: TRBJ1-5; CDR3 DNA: TGTGCCTCTTCGGGAGGTGGGTATAGCAATCAGCCCCAGCATTTT; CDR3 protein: CASSGGGYSNQPQHF
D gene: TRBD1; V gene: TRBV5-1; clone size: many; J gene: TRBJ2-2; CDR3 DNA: TGCGCCAGCAGCTTGGACAGGGGGTTCAAGGCCGGGGAGCTGTTTTTT; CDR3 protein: CASSLDRGFKAGELFF
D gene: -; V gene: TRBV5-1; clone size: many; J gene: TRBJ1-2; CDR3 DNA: TGCGCCAGCAGCCCCGACGGGAACTATGGCTACACCTTC; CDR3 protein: CASSPDGNYGYTF
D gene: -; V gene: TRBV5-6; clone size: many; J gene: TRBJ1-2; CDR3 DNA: TGTGCCAGCAGCTTGGAGGGCCCCTATGGCTACACCTTC; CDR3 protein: CASSLEGPYGYTF
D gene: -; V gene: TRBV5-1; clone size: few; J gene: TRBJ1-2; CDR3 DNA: TGCGCCAGCAGCTTCTTACAGGGTAGAAGTGGCTACACCTTC; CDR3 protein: CASSFLQGRSGYTF
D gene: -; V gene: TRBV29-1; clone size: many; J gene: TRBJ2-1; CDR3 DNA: TGCAGCGTTGAGGAGCTCAATGAGCAGTTCTTC; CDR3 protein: CSVEELNEQFF
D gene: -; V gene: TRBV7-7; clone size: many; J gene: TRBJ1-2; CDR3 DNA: TGTGCTAGCAGCTTAGTGGCGGTGGGGTACGATAAGGATCCGGGCTATGGCTACACCTTC; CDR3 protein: CASSLVAVGYDKDPGYGYTF
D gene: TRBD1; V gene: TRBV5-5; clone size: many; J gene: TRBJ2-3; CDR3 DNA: TGTGCCAGCAGCCCGGGAATACAGGGGGCAGGAGCTTACACAGATACGCAGTATTTT; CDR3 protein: CASSPGIQGAGAYTDTQYF
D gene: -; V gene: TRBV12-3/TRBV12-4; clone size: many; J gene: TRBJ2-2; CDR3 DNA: TGTGCCAGCAGTTTATTTTTGGCCGGGGAGCTGTTTTTT; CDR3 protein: CASSLFLAGELFF
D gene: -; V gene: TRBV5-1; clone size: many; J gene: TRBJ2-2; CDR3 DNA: TGCGCCAGCAGCTTGTTTGGGGAATACACCGGGGAGCTGTTTTTT; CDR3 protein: CASSLFGEYTGELFF
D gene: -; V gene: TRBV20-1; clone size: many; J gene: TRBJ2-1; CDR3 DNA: TGCAGTGCTAGAGGGGACACCTCCAATGAGCAGTTCTTC; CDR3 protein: CSARGDTSNEQFF
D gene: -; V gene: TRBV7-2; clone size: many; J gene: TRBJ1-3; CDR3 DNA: TGTGCCAGCAGCTCATCTCGGGTTTTGAGGGGAAACACCATATATTTT; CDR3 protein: CASSSSRVLRGNTIYF
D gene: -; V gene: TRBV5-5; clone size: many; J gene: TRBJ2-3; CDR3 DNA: TGTGCCAGCAGCTTGGTTGCGGGCTCTCTCACAGATACGCAGTATTTT; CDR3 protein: CASSLVAGSLTDTQYF
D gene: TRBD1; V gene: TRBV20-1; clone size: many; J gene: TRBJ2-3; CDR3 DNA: TGCAGTGCTCCTGAGGGACAGATCACAGATACGCAGTATTTT; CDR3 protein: CSAPEGQITDTQYF
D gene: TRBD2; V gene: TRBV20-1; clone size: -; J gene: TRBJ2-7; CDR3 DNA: TGCAGTGCTACCCGAGGGACTAGCGGACGTGGCGAGCAGTACTTC; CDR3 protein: CSATRGTSGRGEQYF
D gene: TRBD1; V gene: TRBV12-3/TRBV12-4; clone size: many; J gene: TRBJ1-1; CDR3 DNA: TGTGCCGGGGCCACAGGGGGTGAAGCTTTCTTT; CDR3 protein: CAGATGGEAFF
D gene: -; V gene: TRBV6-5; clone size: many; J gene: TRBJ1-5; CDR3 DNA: TGTGCCAGCAGTTACTCGGGAGGGGGAAGCAATCAGCCCCAGCATTTT; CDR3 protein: CASSYSGGGSNQPQHF
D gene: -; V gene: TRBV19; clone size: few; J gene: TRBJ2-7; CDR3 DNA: TGTGCCAGTAGTATGGACCCTAGGAGCTCCTACGAGCAGTACTTC; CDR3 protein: CASSMDPRSSYEQYF
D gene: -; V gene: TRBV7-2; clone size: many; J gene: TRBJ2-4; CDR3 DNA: TGTGACAGCAGCAAAGGCGGGAACATTCAGTACTTC; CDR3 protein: CDSSKGGNIQYF
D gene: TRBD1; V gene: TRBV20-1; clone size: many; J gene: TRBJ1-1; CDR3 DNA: TGCAGTGCTATCGGAAACAGGGGTAACACTGAAGCTTTCTTT; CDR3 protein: CSAIGNRGNTEAFF
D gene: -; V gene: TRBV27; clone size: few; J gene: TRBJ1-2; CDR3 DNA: TGTGCCAGCAGTTTAGGAGGGGGGAGGCGAGGCTACACCTTC; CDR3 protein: CASSLGGGRRGYTF
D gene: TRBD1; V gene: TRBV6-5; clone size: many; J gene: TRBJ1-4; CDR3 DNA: TGTGCCAGCAGGAGAGGGGGCGCAACTAATGAAAAACTGTTTTTT; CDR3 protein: CASRRGGATNEKLFF
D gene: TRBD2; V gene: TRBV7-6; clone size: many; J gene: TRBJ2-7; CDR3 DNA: TGTGCCAGCAGCTTAGCGGGGGGAGGAGCGGGGCCCTCGGGGGAGCAGTACTTC; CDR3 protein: CASSLAGGGAGPSGEQYF
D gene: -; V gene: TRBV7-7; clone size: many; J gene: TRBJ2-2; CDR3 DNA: TGTGCTAGCAGCCGGACCTCCACCGGGGAGCTGTTTTTT; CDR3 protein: CASSRTSTGELFF
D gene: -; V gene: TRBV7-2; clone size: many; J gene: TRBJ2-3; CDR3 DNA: TGTGCCAGCAGCCTACGAGGACCCAGCACCCTCCCAGATACGCAGTATTTT; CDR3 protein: CASSLRGPSTLPDTQYF
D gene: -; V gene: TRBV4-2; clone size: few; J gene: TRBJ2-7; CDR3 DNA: TGTGCCAGCAGCCAAGAGAAGGGTCCCTACGAGCAGTACTTC; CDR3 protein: CASSQEKGPYEQYF
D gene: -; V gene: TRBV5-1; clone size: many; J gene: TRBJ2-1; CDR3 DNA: TGCGCCAGCAGCCGACACACTACCCCCTCCTACAATGAGCAGTTCTTC; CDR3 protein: CASSRHTTPSYNEQFF
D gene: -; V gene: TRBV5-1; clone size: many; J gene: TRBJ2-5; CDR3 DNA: TGCGCCAGCAGCTTGGGCGTGGCAGCTCAGGGGGAGACCCAGTACTTC; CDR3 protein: CASSLGVAAQGETQYF
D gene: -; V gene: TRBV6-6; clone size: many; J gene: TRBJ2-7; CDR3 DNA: TGTGCCAGCAATCTAAAAGCGGTTACCTACGAGCAGTACTTC; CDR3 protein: CASNLKAVTYEQYF
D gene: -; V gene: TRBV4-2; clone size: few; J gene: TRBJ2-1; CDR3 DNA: TGTGACAGCAGCAAGGTTTACAATGAGCAGTTCTTC; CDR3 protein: CDSSKVYNEQFF
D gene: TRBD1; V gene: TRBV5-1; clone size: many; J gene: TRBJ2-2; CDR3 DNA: TGCGCCAGCAGTCCCCTTACAGGGGGTAACACCGGGGAGCTGTTTTTT; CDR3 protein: CASSPLTGGNTGELFF
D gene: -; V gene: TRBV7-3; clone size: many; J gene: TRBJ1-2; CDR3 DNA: TGTGCCAGCAGCTTATCAGGGACCCGCTATGGCTACACCTTC; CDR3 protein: CASSLSGTRYGYTF
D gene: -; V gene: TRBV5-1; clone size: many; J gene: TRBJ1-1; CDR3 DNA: TGCGCCAGCAGCTTGGCGGCAGGCGGGAACACTGAAGCTTTCTTT; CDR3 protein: CASSLAAGGNTEAFF
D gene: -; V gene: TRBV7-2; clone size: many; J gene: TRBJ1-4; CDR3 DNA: TGTGCCAGCAGCTTTATAATTGGGCAGGGAGGTGAAAAACTGTTTTTT; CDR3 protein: CASSFIIGQGGEKLFF